What follows is one TCR beta chain and its context. The antigen is unknown. Germline V gives CDR1 SEHNR, CDR2 FQNEAQ (reference sequence). The CDR3 length is 15 residues. J was trimmed by 4 bases and V by 4 bases; bases with no gene match: 7. These data originate in a study of blood T cells in healthy people across ages. Whole-study context: The template switching approach captured approximately one barcoded beta molecule for every two T cells.

Overall study findings and caveats: Investigators treated diversity estimates from one million T cells as underestimates.

Alongside a J-beta primer mix, a sample-barcoded 5' primer served in a second PCR lasting roughly 7 to 12 cycles. There were at least 3 million CDR3-containing paired-end reads obtained from each sample. TCRdb processed the 5' RACE reads anew with MiXCR; each CDR3 protein has one entry. The table lists about 970,000 distinct CDR3 sequences, roughly 50% of them singletons, with roughly a fifth in the top ten. The chain joins TRBV7-9 to TRBJ2-1; 7 nucleotides agree with TRBD2. Sequencing was done on a sample of blood. The clonotype comes from a woman aged 55-70 years in good health. The CDR3 DNA sequence: TGTGCCAGCAGCTCCGTCGAGGGAGGGTACAATGAGCAGTTCTTC. Protein product: CASSSVEGGYNEQFF.